These T cell receptor beta chains were read from a single sample in a study of T cell changes during pregnancy in multiple sclerosis. This table comes from immunoSEQ multiplex PCR, and its TCRdb copy is limited to in-frame clones, with some not included. The table has about 72,000 clones, 75% to 95% seen once. This specimen was peripheral blood, taken in the third trimester of pregnancy. The receptors were gathered from a female donor in good health, enrolled as a control in a pregnancy study. The CDR3 runs from the conserved cysteine through the conserved F or W. D genes are given only for firm matches. Size is stated for part of the rows, as once, few or many counts, or as a class when the clone is expanded.

d_gene	v_gene	j_gene	abundance	CDR3nt	CDR3aa
.	TRBV6-5	TRBJ2-6	.	TGTGCCAGCACCTCGGGGGCTGGGGCCAACGTCCTGACTTTC	CASTSGAGANVLTF
TRBD2	TRBV7-8	TRBJ2-1	.	TGTGCCAGCAGCCACCGGGAGGGCCGTTACAATGAGCAGTTCTTC	CASSHREGRYNEQFF
.	TRBV14	TRBJ1-4	.	TGTGCCAGCAGCCGAAACAGGGTAAATGAAAAACTGTTTTTT	CASSRNRVNEKLFF
TRBD1	TRBV10-1	TRBJ2-1	.	TGCGCCAGCAGACCGGGACAGGGGGCGAAGGGTGAGCAGTTCTTC	CASRPGQGAKGEQFF
TRBD1	TRBV4-2	TRBJ1-6	few	TGTGCCAGCAGCCCCCGACACGGGACAGATAATTCACCCCTCCACTTT	CASSPRHGTDNSPLHF
.	TRBV6-5	TRBJ2-3	.	TGTGCCAGCAGCCGGGGGGCCGACGAAGATACGCAGTATTTT	CASSRGADEDTQYF
.	TRBV4-3	TRBJ2-7	.	TGCGCCAGCAGCCAAGATTTTGTTAGCGGCTACGAGCAGTACTTC	CASSQDFVSGYEQYF
.	TRBV7-6	TRBJ2-2	.	TGTGCCAGCAGCCTTAGTGACGGGGCCGGGGAGCTGTTTTTT	CASSLSDGAGELFF
TRBD2	TRBV7-9	TRBJ2-3	.	TGTGCCAGCAGCGCGATGGTAGGCGGGAGGGCCGGGGCAGATACGCAGTATTTT	CASSAMVGGRAGADTQYF
.	TRBV28	TRBJ2-3	.	TGTGCCAGCAGTCCAAGGGGCATAATCACAGATACGCAGTATTTT	CASSPRGIITDTQYF
.	TRBV7-6	TRBJ1-5	.	TGTGCCAGCAGCCCCTATGGGGGGTACCAGCCCCAGCATTTT	CASSPYGGYQPQHF
.	TRBV18	TRBJ2-2	once	TGTGCCAGCTCACCAGAACTTCGGAGGGGAAACACCGGGGAGCTGTTTTTT	CASSPELRRGNTGELFF
TRBD1	TRBV28	TRBJ2-7	.	TGTGCCAGCAGTTCAGCCCCCCCAGGGGGCTACGAGCAGTACTTC	CASSSAPPGGYEQYF
TRBD1	TRBV7-9	TRBJ1-5	.	TGTGCCAGCAGCTTTTACAGGGGAACGGGCAATCAGCCCCAGCATTTT	CASSFYRGTGNQPQHF
TRBD1	TRBV7-6	TRBJ2-7	.	TGTGCCAGCAGCGGGCGCGACAGGGCGGATTACGAGCAGTACTTC	CASSGRDRADYEQYF
TRBD2	TRBV19	TRBJ2-1	.	TGTGCAGCGGGGACCGATTACAATGAGCAGTTCTTC	CAAGTDYNEQFF
.	TRBV7-2	TRBJ2-7	.	TGTGCCAGCAGCTTACCCGCGACAGGAGAGCAGTACTTC	CASSLPATGEQYF
.	TRBV30	TRBJ1-4	.	TGTGCCTGGAGTTCACCGTGGACTAATGAAAAACTGTTTTTC	CAWSSPWTNEKLFF
.	TRBV19	TRBJ1-5	once	TGTGCCAGTAGTATGGGGGGGGCTCAGCCCCAGCATTTT	CASSMGGAQPQHF
TRBD2	TRBV19	TRBJ2-7	once	TGTGCCAGTAGTCCGGGACTAGCGGGGTTCTACGAGCAGTACTTC	CASSPGLAGFYEQYF
.	TRBV7-2	TRBJ2-1	.	TGTGCCAGCAGCATCCCCTCCAGGACCTACAATGAGCAGTTCTTC	CASSIPSRTYNEQFF
TRBD1	TRBV6-6	TRBJ2-5	once	TGTGCCAGCAGTCAGGGGGAGAGAGAGACCCAGTACTTC	CASSQGERETQYF
TRBD2	TRBV5-6	TRBJ2-7	.	TGTGCCAGCAGCCTGGGACTAGCGCGGGACGAGCAGTACTTC	CASSLGLARDEQYF
.	TRBV19	TRBJ1-4	.	TGTGCCAGTAGGCAAGGGAGGGGTGAAAAACTGTTTTTT	CASRQGRGEKLFF
.	TRBV6-5	TRBJ1-1	.	TGTGCCAGCAGTTCGGACAGAATGAACACTGAAGCTTTCTTT	CASSSDRMNTEAFF